The rows below give T cell receptor beta chains drawn from one sample of a study of ipilimumab plus nivolumab after autologous stem cell transplantation. Assay: immunoSEQ multiplex PCR; the TCRdb copy retains only in-frame clones and omits some. Here the sample spans several thousand clones, approximately 70% being singletons. Material: PBMCs, obtained in a trial of ipilimumab plus nivolumab as post-transplant consolidation. These receptors were collected from a male donor with multiple myeloma. The CDR3 runs from the conserved cysteine through the conserved F or W. The D gene is left open where the match is weak. Size tells how often a clone was seen (once, few, many) or the class of an expanded clone, and some rows leave it out.

D	length	V	J	size	DNA	CDR3
.	15	TRBV5-6	TRBJ2-1	.	TGTGCCAGCAGCTTGGGGCGGGGTACGGGGGTAGAGCAGTTCTTC	CASSLGRGTGVEQFF
.	13	TRBV7-2	TRBJ1-3	.	TGTGCCAGCAGCGTCACCAGGGGAAACACCATATATTTT	CASSVTRGNTIYF
TRBD1	15	TRBV7-3	TRBJ1-2	.	TGTGCCAGCAGCTTAAAGGGACAGGACCCCTATGGCTACACCTTC	CASSLKGQDPYGYTF
.	14	TRBV28	TRBJ2-7	.	TGTGCCAGCACTCCGGGACAAATCCTTTACGAGCAGTACTTC	CASTPGQILYEQYF
TRBD2	18	TRBV23-1	TRBJ2-3	few	TGCGCCAGCAGTCAATCTTGGCTAGCGGGCCCAACCACAGATACGCAGTATTTT	CASSQSWLAGPTTDTQYF
TRBD1	14	TRBV18	TRBJ1-5	medium-sized	TGTGCCAGCTCCCGCAACAGGGGGGATCAGCCCCAGCATTTT	CASSRNRGDQPQHF
.	16	TRBV19	TRBJ1-5	.	TGTGCCAGTAGTACCCCAAACCGGGCCTATAATCAGCCCCAGCATTTT	CASSTPNRAYNQPQHF
.	16	TRBV7-2	TRBJ2-1	.	TGTGCCAGCAGCTCCAGCGGACCCGGGACTTCACATGAGCAGTTCTTC	CASSSSGPGTSHEQFF
TRBD2	20	TRBV2	TRBJ2-1	few	TGTGCCAGCAGTGAGGTTCTTCCCGGACTAGCGGGAGGTTCCTACAATGAGCAGTTCTTC	CASSEVLPGLAGGSYNEQFF
.	13	TRBV28	TRBJ1-1	.	TGTGCCAGCAGTCCCTCGGGACAACCTGAAGCTTTCTTT	CASSPSGQPEAFF
.	14	TRBV7-7	TRBJ2-3	.	TGTGCCAGCAGCCCGACACGGAGCTCAGATACGCAGTATTTT	CASSPTRSSDTQYF
TRBD2	16	TRBV5-1	TRBJ2-5	medium-sized	TGCGCCAGCAGCTTGGGTGGCTGGGGGGGCCAAGAGACCCAGTACTTC	CASSLGGWGGQETQYF
TRBD1	12	TRBV30	TRBJ1-1	few	TGTGCCTGGAGTCCAGGGGACAGTGGAGCTTTCTTT	CAWSPGDSGAFF
.	16	TRBV9	TRBJ2-5	.	TGTGCCAGCAGCGTAGGGTCAAGGGATAGGGGGGAGACCCAGTACTTC	CASSVGSRDRGETQYF
TRBD1	15	TRBV9	TRBJ1-6	.	TGTGCCAGCAGCGGACAGGGGGCAGGCCTCGAACCCCTCCACTTT	CASSGQGAGLEPLHF
.	15	TRBV18	TRBJ2-1	.	TGTGCCAGCTCAGACAAAGGGACGGGCTCTAGTGAGCAGTTCTTC	CASSDKGTGSSEQFF
.	15	TRBV28	TRBJ1-5	once	TGTGCCAGCAGTTTGACGGGACGTAGCAATCAGCCCCAGCATTTT	CASSLTGRSNQPQHF
.	15	TRBV19	TRBJ1-4	.	TGTGCCAGTAGGTCGGAACAGGGAGGATTCGGAAAACTGTTTTTT	CASRSEQGGFGKLFF
.	14	TRBV19	TRBJ2-2	.	TGTGCCAGTAGCCTGTCGGGGGCAGCCGGGGAGCTGTTTTTT	CASSLSGAAGELFF
TRBD1	15	TRBV28	TRBJ2-7	.	TGTGCCAGCCGGACTCTTAAAGGGGGCGTCAACGAGCAGTACTTC	CASRTLKGGVNEQYF
.	13	TRBV6-5	TRBJ1-3	.	TGTGCCAGCAGAGCCACTTGGGGAAACACCATATATTTT	CASRATWGNTIYF
TRBD2	16	TRBV5-8	TRBJ2-1	few	TGTGCCAGCAGGCCCTACACTAGCGGCCATAACAATGAGCAGTTCTTC	CASRPYTSGHNNEQFF
.	11	TRBV20-1	TRBJ1-2	few	TGCAGTGCTCCCCGGGTAGGCGGCTACACCTTC	CSAPRVGGYTF
.	17	TRBV15	TRBJ2-4	few	TGTGCCACCAGCAGAGATGCCGGGACCGTAGCCAAAAACATTCAGTACTTC	CATSRDAGTVAKNIQYF
.	15	TRBV5-2	TRBJ2-7	.	TGTGCCAGCAGCGCACAATCGGGACTAGCGGGTGAACAGTACTTC	CASSAQSGLAGEQYF
TRBD1	14	TRBV4-1	TRBJ2-2	.	TGCGCCAGCACCCGGACAGGGGGAGGCGGGGAGCTGTTTTTT	CASTRTGGGGELFF